This TCR beta chain was sequenced for a study of breast tumors, draining lymph nodes, adjacent tissues. Axillary draining lymph nodes of breast cancer patients supplied the node samples. TCRdb analysed the multiplex PCR reads with MiXCR anew, one entry per CDR3 protein. The data contain about 180,000 distinct CDR3 sequences, 30% to 40% of them seen just once; the ten biggest clones take up over 3.5%. This clonotype came up many times. The sample was axillary lymph node tissue. The receptor was derived from a female donor with breast cancer. Some clones in this sample may be carry-over from other donors' samples.

CDR3 bases: TGCGCCAGCAGCCGGATACATGGCATGGGTGAGACCCAGTACTTC. This sequence encodes CASSRIHGMGETQYF. V usage is TRBV4-1 and J usage is TRBJ2-5, with no clear D. Trimming removed 4 bases at V and 5 bases at J, with 17 bases between. This CDR3 comprises 15 residues. CDR1 MGHRA and CDR2 YSYEKL come from the germline V gene.